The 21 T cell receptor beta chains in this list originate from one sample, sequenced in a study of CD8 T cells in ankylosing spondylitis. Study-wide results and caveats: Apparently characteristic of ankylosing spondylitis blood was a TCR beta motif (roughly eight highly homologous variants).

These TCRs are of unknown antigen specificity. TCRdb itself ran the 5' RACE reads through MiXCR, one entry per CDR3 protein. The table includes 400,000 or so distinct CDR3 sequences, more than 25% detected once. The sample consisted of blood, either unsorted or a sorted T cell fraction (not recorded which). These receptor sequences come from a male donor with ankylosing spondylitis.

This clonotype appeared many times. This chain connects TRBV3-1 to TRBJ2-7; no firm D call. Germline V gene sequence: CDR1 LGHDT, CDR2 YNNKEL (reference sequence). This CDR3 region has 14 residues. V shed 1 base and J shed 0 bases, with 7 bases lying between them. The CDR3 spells CASSQGRGSYEQYF. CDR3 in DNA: TGTGCCAGCAGCCAAGGGAGAGGCTCCTACGAGCAGTACTTC.

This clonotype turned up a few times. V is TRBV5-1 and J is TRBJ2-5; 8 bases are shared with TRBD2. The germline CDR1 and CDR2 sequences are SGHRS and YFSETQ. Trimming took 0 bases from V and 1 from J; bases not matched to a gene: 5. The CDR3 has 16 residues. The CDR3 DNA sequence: TGCGCCAGCAGCTTGGAGACTAGCGCTAGCCAAGAGACCCAGTACTTC. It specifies CASSLETSASQETQYF.

This CDR3 is CSARVQGASYGYTF. CDR3 DNA sequence: TGCAGTGCTAGAGTCCAGGGGGCAAGCTATGGCTACACCTTC. The J gene is TRBJ1-2, the V gene TRBV20-1; 8 nucleotides agree with TRBD1. The CDR3 is 14 amino acids. The V segment lost 1 base and the J segment 4 bases; nucleotides outside the gene matches: 5. Germline V CDR1 and CDR2: DFQATT, SNEGSKA (reference sequence).

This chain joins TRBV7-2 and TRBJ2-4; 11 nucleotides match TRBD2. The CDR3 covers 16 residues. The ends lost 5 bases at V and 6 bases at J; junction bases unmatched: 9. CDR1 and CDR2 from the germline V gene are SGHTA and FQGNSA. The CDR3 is CASSLDSGRVLNIQYF. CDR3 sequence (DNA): TGTGCCAGCAGCCTAGATAGCGGGAGGGTTTTAAACATTCAGTACTTC.

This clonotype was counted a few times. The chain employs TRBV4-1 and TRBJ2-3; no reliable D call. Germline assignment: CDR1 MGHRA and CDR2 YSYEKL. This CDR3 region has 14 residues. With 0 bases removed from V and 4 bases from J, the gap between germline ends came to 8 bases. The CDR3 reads CASSQDRTSDTQYF. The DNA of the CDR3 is TGCGCCAGCAGCCAAGATCGGACGTCAGATACGCAGTATTTT.

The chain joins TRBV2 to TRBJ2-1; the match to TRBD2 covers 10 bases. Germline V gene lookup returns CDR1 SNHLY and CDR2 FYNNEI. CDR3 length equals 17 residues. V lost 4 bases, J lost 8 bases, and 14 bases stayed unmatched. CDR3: CASSVSGSSGSRDEQFF. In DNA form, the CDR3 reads TGTGCCAGCAGTGTCTCGGGGTCTAGCGGGAGTAGGGATGAGCAGTTCTTC.

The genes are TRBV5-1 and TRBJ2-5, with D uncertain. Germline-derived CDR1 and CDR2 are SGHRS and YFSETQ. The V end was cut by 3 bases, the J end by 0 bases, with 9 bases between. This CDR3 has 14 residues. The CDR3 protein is CASSYLRDQETQYF. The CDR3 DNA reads TGCGCCAGCAGCTACCTACGGGACCAAGAGACCCAGTACTTC.

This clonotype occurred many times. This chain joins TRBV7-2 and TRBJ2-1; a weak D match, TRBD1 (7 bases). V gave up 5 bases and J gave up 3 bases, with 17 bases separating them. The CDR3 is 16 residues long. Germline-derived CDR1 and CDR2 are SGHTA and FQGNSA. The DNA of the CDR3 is TGTGCCAGCAGCATAACCCGACAGGGACTCTACAATGAGCAGTTCTTC. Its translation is CASSITRQGLYNEQFF.

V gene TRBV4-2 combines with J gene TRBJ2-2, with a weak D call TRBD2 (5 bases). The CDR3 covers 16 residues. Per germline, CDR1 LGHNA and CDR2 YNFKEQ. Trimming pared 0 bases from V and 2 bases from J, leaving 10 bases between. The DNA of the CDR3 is TGTGCCAGCAGCCAAGAAACTAGTCGTAACACCGGGGAGCTGTTTTTT. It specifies CASSQETSRNTGELFF.

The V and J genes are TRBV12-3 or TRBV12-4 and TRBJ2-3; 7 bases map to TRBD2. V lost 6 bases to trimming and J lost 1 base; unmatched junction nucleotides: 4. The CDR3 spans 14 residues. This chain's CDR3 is CASRGTSGTDTQYF. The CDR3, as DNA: TGTGCCAGCAGGGGAACTAGCGGCACAGATACGCAGTATTTT.

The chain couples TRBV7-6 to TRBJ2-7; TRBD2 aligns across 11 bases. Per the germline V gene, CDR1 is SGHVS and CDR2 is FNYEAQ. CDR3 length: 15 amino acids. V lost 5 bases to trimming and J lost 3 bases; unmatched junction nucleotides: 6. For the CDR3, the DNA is TGTGCCAGCAGCGTTGGGACTAGCGGAATCTACGAGCAGTACTTC. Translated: CASSVGTSGIYEQYF.

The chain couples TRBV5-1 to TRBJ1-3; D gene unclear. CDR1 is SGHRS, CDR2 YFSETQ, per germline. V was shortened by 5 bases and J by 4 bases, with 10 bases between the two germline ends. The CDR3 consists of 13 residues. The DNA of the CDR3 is TGCGCCAGCAGGCAAGGGTCAGGAAACACCATATATTTT. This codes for CASRQGSGNTIYF. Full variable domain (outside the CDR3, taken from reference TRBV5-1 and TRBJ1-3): KAGVTQTPRYLIKTRGQQVTLSCSPISGHRSVSWYQQTPGQGLQFLFEYFSETQRNKGNFPGRFSGRQFSNSRSEMNVSTLELGDSALYLCASRQGSGNTIYFGEGSWLTVV.

CDR3 nucleotides: TGTGCCAGCACCGGGACAGGGGACACAGATACGCAGTATTTT. The encoded protein is CASTGTGDTDTQYF. The chain has TRBV7-9 and TRBJ2-3, with 10 positions matching TRBD1. J was trimmed by 2 bases and V by 7 bases; bases with no gene match: 3. This CDR3 contains 14 residues. Germline values: CDR1 SEHNR, CDR2 FQNEAQ (reference sequence).

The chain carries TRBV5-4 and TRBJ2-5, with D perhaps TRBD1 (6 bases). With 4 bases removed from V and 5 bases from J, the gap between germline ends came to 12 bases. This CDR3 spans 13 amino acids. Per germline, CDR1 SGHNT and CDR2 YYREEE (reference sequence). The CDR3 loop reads CASSERQVETQYF. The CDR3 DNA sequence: TGTGCCAGCAGCGAAAGACAGGTTGAGACCCAGTACTTC. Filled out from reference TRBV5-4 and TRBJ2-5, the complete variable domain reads ETGVTQSPTHLIKTRGQQVTLRCSSQSGHNTVSWYQQALGQGPQFIFQYYREEENGRGNFPPRFSGLQFPNYSSELNVNALELDDSALYLCASSERQVETQYFGPGTRLLVL.

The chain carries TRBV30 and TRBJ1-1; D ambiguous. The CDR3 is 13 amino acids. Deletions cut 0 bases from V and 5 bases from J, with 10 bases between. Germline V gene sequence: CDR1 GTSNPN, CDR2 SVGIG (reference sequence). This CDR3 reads CAWSVGIGTEAFF. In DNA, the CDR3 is TGTGCCTGGAGTGTGGGCATTGGGACTGAAGCTTTCTTT.

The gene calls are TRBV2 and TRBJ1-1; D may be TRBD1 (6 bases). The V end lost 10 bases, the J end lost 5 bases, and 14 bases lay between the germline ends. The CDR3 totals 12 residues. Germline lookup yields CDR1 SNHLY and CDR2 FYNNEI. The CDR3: CATRGGSTEAFF. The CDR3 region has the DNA TGTGCCACCAGAGGGGGGAGTACTGAAGCTTTCTTT.

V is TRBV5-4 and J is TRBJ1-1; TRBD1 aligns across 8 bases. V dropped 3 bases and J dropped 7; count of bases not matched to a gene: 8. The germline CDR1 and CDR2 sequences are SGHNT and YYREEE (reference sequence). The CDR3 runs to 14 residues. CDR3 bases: TGTGCCAGCAGCTGGGACAGGTGGGGTCGTGAAGCTTTCTTT. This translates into CASSWDRWGREAFF.

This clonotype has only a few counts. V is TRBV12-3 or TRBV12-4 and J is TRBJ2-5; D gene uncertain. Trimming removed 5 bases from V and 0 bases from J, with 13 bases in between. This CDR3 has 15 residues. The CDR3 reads CASSRAGAYQETQYF. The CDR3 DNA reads TGTGCCAGCAGTAGGGCAGGCGCGTACCAAGAGACCCAGTACTTC.

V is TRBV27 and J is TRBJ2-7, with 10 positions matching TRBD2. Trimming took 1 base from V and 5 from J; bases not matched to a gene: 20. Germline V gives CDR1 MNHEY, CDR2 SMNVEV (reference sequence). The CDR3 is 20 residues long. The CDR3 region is CASSLFSPAGGPTVGNEQYF. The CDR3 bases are TGTGCCAGCAGTTTATTTTCCCCAGCGGGAGGGCCCACGGTGGGCAACGAGCAGTACTTC.

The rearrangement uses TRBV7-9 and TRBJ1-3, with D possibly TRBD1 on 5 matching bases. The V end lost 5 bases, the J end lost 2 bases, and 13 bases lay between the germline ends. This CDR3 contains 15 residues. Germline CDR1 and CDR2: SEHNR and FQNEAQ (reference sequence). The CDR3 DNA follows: TGTGCCAGCAGCCTGTCCGGGACCCCTGGAAACACCATATATTTT. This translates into CASSLSGTPGNTIYF.

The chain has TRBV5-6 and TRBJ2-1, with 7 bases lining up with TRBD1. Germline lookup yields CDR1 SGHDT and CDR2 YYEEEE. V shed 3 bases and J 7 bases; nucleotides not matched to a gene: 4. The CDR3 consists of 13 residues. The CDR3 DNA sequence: TGTGCCAGCAGCTGGACAGGTCAGAATGAGCAGTTCTTC. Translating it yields CASSWTGQNEQFF.